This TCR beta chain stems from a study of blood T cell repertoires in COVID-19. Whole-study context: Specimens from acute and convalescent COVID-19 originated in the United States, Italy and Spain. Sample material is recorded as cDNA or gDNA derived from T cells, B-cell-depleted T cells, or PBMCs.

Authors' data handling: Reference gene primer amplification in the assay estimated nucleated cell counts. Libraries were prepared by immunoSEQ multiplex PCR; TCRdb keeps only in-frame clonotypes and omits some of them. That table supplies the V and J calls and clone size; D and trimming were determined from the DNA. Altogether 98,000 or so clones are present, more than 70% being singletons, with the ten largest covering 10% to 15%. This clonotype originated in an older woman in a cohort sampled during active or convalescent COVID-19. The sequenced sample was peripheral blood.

The CDR3 region has the DNA TGTGCCAGCAGCCCACAGGGGTCAGGGAGCACTGAAGCTTTCTTT. This sequence encodes CASSPQGSGSTEAFF. The chain is built from TRBV2 and TRBJ1-1, with 7 bases identical to TRBD1. The CDR3 spans 15 residues. V shed 6 bases, J shed 4 bases, and the junction held 11 bases outside the gene matches. Germline V gene data show CDR1 as SNHLY and CDR2 as FYNNEI.